This TCR beta chain was sequenced during a study of T cells in localized non-small cell lung cancer. Repertoires were generated with immunoSEQ multiplex PCR, while TCRdb's copy carries only in-frame clones and drops some. This sample yields over a thousand clones, of which around 19% are seen a single time; 15% belongs to the top ten. Only a few counts were recorded for this clone. Its target is unknown. Study conclusions and caveats: Uninvolved adjacent lung showed the highest T cell clonality, exceeding tumor. Detection in adjacent lung was observed for a median approximately 52 of the top 100 tumor clones. Greater T cell density in blood accompanied longer overall survival. Heterogeneity cannot be ruled out, as sequencing used one tumor region only.

Germline V gene data show CDR1 as MDHEN and CDR2 as SYDVKM. The CDR3 consists of 16 residues. V was trimmed by 3 bases and J by 11 bases, leaving 25 bases between them. The chain combines TRBV28 with TRBJ1-2; D is possibly TRBD1 (6 bases). The clonotype originates from a male donor at least 60 years old with stage II squamous cell lung carcinoma. The sample here was lung tumor tissue, taken before any cancer treatment. The CDR3 is CASSLTGRVDDSAYTF. The DNA for the CDR3 is TGTGCCAGCAGTTTGACAGGACGGGTTGACGATTCCGCGTACACCTTC.